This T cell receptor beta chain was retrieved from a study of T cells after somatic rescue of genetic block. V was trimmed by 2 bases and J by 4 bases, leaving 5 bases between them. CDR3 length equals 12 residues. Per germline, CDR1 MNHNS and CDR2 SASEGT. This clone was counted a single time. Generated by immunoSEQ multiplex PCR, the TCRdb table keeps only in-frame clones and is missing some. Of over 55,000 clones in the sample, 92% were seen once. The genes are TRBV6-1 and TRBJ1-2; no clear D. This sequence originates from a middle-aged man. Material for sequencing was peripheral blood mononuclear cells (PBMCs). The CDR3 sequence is CASSESSYGYTF. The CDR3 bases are TGTGCCAGCAGTGAATCCAGCTATGGCTACACCTTC.